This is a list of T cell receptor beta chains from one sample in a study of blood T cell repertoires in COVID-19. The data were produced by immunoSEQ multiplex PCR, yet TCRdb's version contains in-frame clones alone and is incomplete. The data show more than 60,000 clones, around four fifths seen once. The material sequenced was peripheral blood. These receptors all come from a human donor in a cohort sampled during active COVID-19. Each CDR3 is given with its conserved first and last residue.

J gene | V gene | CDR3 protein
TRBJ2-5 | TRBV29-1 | CSVVGETQYF
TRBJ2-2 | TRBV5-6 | CASSLGGTGRTGELFF
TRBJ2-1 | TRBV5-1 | CASSFTSGGANEQFF
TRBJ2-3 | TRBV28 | CASSSPAETGAPTDTQYF
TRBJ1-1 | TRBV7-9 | CASSLGRTGLNTEAFF
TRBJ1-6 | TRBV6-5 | CASRPPGQGNSPLHF
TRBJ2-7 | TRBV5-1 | CASSRPTGSEQYF
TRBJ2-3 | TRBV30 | CAWNIGDTQYF
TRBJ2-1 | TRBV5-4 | CASSFGGQGYNEQFF
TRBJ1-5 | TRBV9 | CASSKEDRWGQPQHF
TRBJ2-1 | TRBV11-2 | CASTKAARHRYNEQFF
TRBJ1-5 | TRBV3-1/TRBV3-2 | CASSQTGWIQPQHF
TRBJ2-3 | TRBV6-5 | CASSLGLAGTSDTQYF
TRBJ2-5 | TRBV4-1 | CASSRWTSGETQYF
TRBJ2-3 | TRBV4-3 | CASSARGGGDFVTDTQYF
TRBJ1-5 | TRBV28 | CASSLGRGSRPQHF
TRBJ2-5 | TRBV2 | CASSGTVQETQYF
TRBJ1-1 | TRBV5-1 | CASSPRQGRGTEAFF
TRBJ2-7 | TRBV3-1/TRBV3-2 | CASSQLPGGPEQYF
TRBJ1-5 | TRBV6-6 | CASSPRAGGRRQPQHF
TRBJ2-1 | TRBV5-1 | CASSLISSGAYNEQFF
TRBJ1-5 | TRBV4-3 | CASSQDSRGNQPQHF
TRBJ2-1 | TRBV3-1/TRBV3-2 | CASSQPSSYEQFF
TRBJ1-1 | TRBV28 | CASSLGGATEAFF
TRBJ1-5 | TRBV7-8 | CASSLTHSNQPQHF
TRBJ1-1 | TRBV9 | CASSAQTGNTEAFF
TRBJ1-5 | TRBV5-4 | CASSLGGGQPQHF
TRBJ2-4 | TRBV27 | CASSSGQGAGGWYF
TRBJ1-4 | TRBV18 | CASSPEGATNEKLFF
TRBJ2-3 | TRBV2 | CASSGLGLAGSDTQYF
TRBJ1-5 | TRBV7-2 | CASSREGGINQPQHF
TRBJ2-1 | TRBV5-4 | CASSLVGGSYNEQFF
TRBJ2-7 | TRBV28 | CASSLARASGGRYEQYF
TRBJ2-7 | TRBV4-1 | CASSQAFRTSGPYEQYF
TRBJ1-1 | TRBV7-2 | CASSPEGGSTEAFF
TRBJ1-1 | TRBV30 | CAWSTKGQGRTEAFF